Here is one T cell receptor beta chain with its context. There are a few counts of this clone. There is no known antigen for this receptor. Base-call qualities are not available, and no considerably larger clone is one nucleotide away. To be included, a participant needed at least one PBMC sample from before ART initiation plus at least two post-ART samples. Treatment was received in the United States of America by all participants with HIV. Before DNA extraction, cryopreserved samples containing roughly 0.85-11 million PBMC were thawed and washed. At the time of the earliest PBMC sample for each participant with HIV, ages ranged from about 23 to 60 years. Each participant contributed PBMC samples from 1-4 timepoints before ART initiation and 2-8 timepoints after ART initiation, with a median of 7 samples. For every participant, serial HIV viral load, CD4+ T-cell count, ART history and demographic data were obtained. A Qiagen kit on a QIAcube was used to extract genomic DNA from unsorted PBMC, with samples processed in batches of 12.

These data are taken from a study of long-term antiretroviral therapy in people with HIV (dated 2022 in TCRdb). At the level of the whole study: The earliest samples were collected about a decade before the 2015 WHO recommendation for immediate ART, when ART was typically delayed until CD4 counts fell. This retrospective serial study examined whether starting ART and sustained HIV suppression were associated with changes in the composition and diversity of the TRB repertoire in peripheral blood. From over 25 adults with confirmed HIV infection, the cohort provided some 200 cryopreserved PBMC samples, gathered serially across a mean of around 6 years (range 1-12). About 35% of the 30 participants with HIV were female. No cross-contamination during QIAcube processing was shown when test extractions of a monoclonal T-cell line were performed alongside 33 polyclonal samples.

The investigation overall reported the following: Inferences about post-ART repertoire changes are limited because no data were available on ART adherence, viral resistance or therapy changes. CDR3 length ranges in HIV repertoires were narrower than in controls, and network structure suggested an antigen-experienced repertoire with only a slight naive shift after ART. Because pre-ART samples had limited cell numbers, unsorted PBMC were profiled rather than sorted CD4+ and CD8+ T cells. At every time point, the repertoire was dominated by expanded TRB clones first identified before ART initiation, although this dominance fluctuated and, in many PLHIV, declined after ART. The samples span the years 2004 to 2017, and the ART regimens used at that time may not be as effective as current regimens. Owing to limited PBMC availability, only the TCR beta chain was sequenced, without alpha chain pairing. A significant increase in TRB diversity was found to be associated with ART initiation, although TRB diversity was observed to remain significantly below that of transplant donor controls even after long-term ART.

Sequencing of the TRB variable region was done with the immunoSEQ hsTCRB v3.0 assay at survey level resolution. The targeted TRB sequencing depth was roughly 35,000-50,000 T-cell genomes per sample. Pooled TRB libraries were sequenced on an Illumina MiSeq with a v3 150-cycle kit. On the study's bioinformatics: Analysis of repertoires was carried out in R inside a reproducible Nextflow workflow spanning QC, data transformation and analysis. LymphoSeq2, an R package for exploring AIRR-Seq data, was used to implement the custom analyses. After excluding a handful of samples that yielded fewer than 5000 total TRB sequences, some 190 HIV repertoires remained for analysis. Among the approximately 180 HIV repertoires that were kept, 59 were collected before ART initiation and roughly 130 were collected after ART initiation. Repertoires were downsampled to 5000 TRB nucleotide sequences, and summary statistics were averaged over 100 downsampling iterations. TRB sequences were retained for analysis only if CDR3 regions of at least seven amino acids were present. Two measures captured diversity: a Shannon entropy-derived clonality score and the Gini coefficient. In the repertoire networks, any two of the top 5000 CDR3 amino acid sequences were connected whenever the two sequences differed by an edit distance of one. Antigen specificity groups and MHC restriction were predicted for TRB CDR3 amino acid sequences with GLIPH2. To flag known CMV, EBV, HIV or tissue antigen associations, CDR3 amino acid sequences were matched against VDJdb and McPAS-TCR. Pre-ART, post-ART and control groups were compared with Wilcoxon signed-rank tests and Holm-Bonferroni correction. The table comes from immuneACCESS by way of TCRdb, which keeps in-frame sequences with V and J called. Part of the clones is missing from these tables; in studies checked, under half for an unresolved V gene and the rest for unknown reasons. V and J calls and clone size are those listed in that table; D and trimming were worked out from the DNA. For this sample the table gives some 9,700 clones, of which 70% to 75% were detected only once. 20% of the sample is taken by the ten largest.

The origin of this receptor is a man between 35 and 55 years old with HIV. The material sequenced was unsorted PBMCs, taken 1.8 years before starting antiretroviral therapy.

The base sequence is TGTGCCAGTAGTATTTCGGAGAGCAATCAGCCCCAGCATTTT. This sequence encodes CASSISESNQPQHF. The receptor chain draws on TRBV19 and TRBJ1-5, with the identity of the D gene unclear. Deletion took 3 bases off V and 1 base off J, with a span of 7 bases between the germline ends. From the cysteine through the phenylalanine, the CDR3 covers 14 amino acids. Only the CDR3 region is kept as DNA, spanning 42 bases read in frame from base 1. CDR1 and CDR2, per the germline V gene (reference sequence), are LNHDA and SQIVND.